The 32 T cell receptor beta chains below come from one sample, sequenced in a study of response to subunit inactivated influenza vaccine (dated by TCRdb to about 2018). The sample's time point, from its label and the paper: 45 days after influenza vaccine administration. Libraries were made using RT-PCR. TCRdb names Illumina HiSeq 2500 as the instrument used. Through fastp at Q25 and MiXCR, TCRdb rebuilt clones from the public reads, retaining in-frame beta chains. All rows with the same CDR3 protein become a single entry with the most common DNA and genes. This sample is represented by more than 400,000 distinct CDR3 sequences; 9.5% to 12% of them were singletons. Of the sample, around 12% is held by the ten largest clones. The sequenced sample was PBMCs from blood, obtained about 40 days after vaccination. These receptors were collected from a man in his fifties who received an inactivated influenza vaccine. Donor details come from another sample of the same person, matched by shared clones.

This clonotype was detected many times. This chain connects TRBV12-3 or TRBV12-4 to TRBJ2-1, with 10 nucleotides matching TRBD2. The CDR3 covers 14 residues. With 8 bases clipped from V and 7 bases from J, the junction kept 8 bases outside the gene matches. In DNA form, the CDR3 reads TGTGCCAGCGGCCAGCGGGGGGGCAGGAATGAGCAGTTCTTC. It is translated as CASGQRGGRNEQFF.

The chain is built from TRBV6-1 and TRBJ1-5, with D unresolved. V shed 5 bases and J shed 0 bases, with 8 bases lying between them. Per the germline V gene, CDR1 is MNHNS and CDR2 is SASEGT. CDR3 size: 14 residues. CDR3 sequence reads: CASSPVSSNQPQHF. The CDR3 nucleotides are TGTGCCAGCAGTCCCGTATCTAGCAATCAGCCCCAGCATTTT.

This clonotype was recorded many times. The chain is built from TRBV6-2 or TRBV6-3 and TRBJ2-3; D is unclear. Trimming took 6 bases from V and 1 from J, leaving 5 bases between them. CDR3 size: 12 residues. The germline V gene encodes CDR1 MNHEY and CDR2 SVGEGT. CDR3 in amino acids: CASRVGTDTQYF. DNA of the CDR3: TGTGCCAGCAGGGTTGGCACAGATACGCAGTATTTT.

This clonotype was seen a few times. The rearrangement joins TRBV20-1 to TRBJ2-7; 7 bases agree with TRBD1. The CDR3 covers 13 residues. V lost 5 bases to trimming and J lost 3 bases; unmatched junction nucleotides: 7. CDR1 is DFQATT and CDR2 is SNEGSKA in the germline V gene (reference sequence). The CDR3 sequence is CSAPNRDSYEQYF. DNA for the CDR3: TGCAGTGCTCCCAACCGGGACAGCTACGAGCAGTACTTC.

This clonotype was seen repeatedly, ten times or more. The V gene is TRBV5-1, the J gene TRBJ2-5, with D unclear. V was shortened by 2 bases and J by 3 bases, with 5 bases between the two germline ends. CDR3 length equals 12 residues. Per the germline V gene, CDR1 is SGHRS and CDR2 is YFSETQ. Written as DNA, the CDR3 is TGCGCCAGCAGCTTAACTAAAGAGACCCAGTACTTC. It is translated as CASSLTKETQYF.

The CDR3 loop is CACGRGQGDTQYF. The CDR3 nucleotides are TGTGCCTGTGGCAGGGGGCAGGGAGATACGCAGTATTTT. The chain has TRBV13 and TRBJ2-3; 8 nucleotides line up with TRBD1. This CDR3 is 13 amino acids long. V gave up 11 bases and J gave up 5 bases; unmatched junction bases: 9. CDR1 and CDR2 (germline): PRHDT, FYEKMQ (reference sequence).

This clonotype was recorded many times. The chain employs TRBV12-3 or TRBV12-4 and TRBJ2-2, with 8 nucleotides matching TRBD1. V lost 7 bases and J lost 4; bases outside the gene matches: 11. CDR3 length equals 16 residues. CDR3 in amino acids: CASKPKGQGRTGELFF. CDR3 bases: TGTGCCAGCAAGCCCAAAGGACAGGGACGCACCGGGGAGCTGTTTTTT.

The chain carries TRBV5-1 and TRBJ2-1, with 8 bases that match TRBD2. The CDR3 covers 16 residues. CDR1 is SGHRS, CDR2 YFSETQ, per germline. Trimming removed 0 bases from V and 9 bases from J; junction bases left unmatched: 11. The CDR3 reads CASSLGLQGREGEQFF. DNA for the CDR3: TGCGCCAGCAGCTTGGGACTACAGGGTCGGGAGGGTGAGCAGTTCTTC.

V and J are TRBV5-1 and TRBJ2-1, with 8 bases aligning to TRBD2. CDR3 size: 14 residues. Per germline, CDR1 SGHRS and CDR2 YFSETQ. Germline trimming cut 3 bases from V and 10 bases from J; bases unmatched to any gene: 9. The DNA of the CDR3 is TGCGCCAGCAGCTATCGGGAGGGCCGGGGCGAGCAGTTCTTC. It yields the protein CASSYREGRGEQFF. Supplemented by reference TRBV5-1 and TRBJ2-1, the full variable domain reads KAGVTQTPRYLIKTRGQQVTLSCSPISGHRSVSWYQQTPGQGLQFLFEYFSETQRNKGNFPGRFSGRQFSNSRSEMNVSTLELGDSALYLCASSYREGRGEQFFGPGTRLTVL.

This chain links TRBV29-1 with TRBJ1-1, with D unclear. CDR3 length equals 14 residues. The V end lost 7 bases, the J end lost 1 base, and 16 bases lay between the germline ends. The germline gives CDR1 SQVTM, CDR2 ANQGSEA. The CDR3 is CSATARSGNTEAFF. In DNA, the CDR3 is TGCAGCGCAACAGCAAGGTCGGGGAACACTGAAGCTTTCTTT.

This clonotype was counted between two and nine times. The chain combines TRBV27 with TRBJ1-4, with D tentatively TRBD1 (5 bases). The V end was cut by 6 bases, the J end by 12 bases, with 20 bases between. The germline gives CDR1 MNHEY, CDR2 SMNVEV (reference sequence). The length of the CDR3 is 14 residues. The DNA of the CDR3 is TGTGCCAGCAGCCCCAACAGTGTTCGGGGGGAACTGTTTTTT. Encoded protein: CASSPNSVRGELFF.

In its sample, this clonotype was seen many times. The chain employs TRBV6-1 and TRBJ1-4; D gene uncertain. The CDR3 has 14 residues. Per the germline V gene, CDR1 is MNHNS and CDR2 is SASEGT. V lost 5 bases to trimming and J lost 4 bases, with 11 bases between them. CDR3 amino acids: CASSRYGVNEKLFF. DNA for the CDR3: TGTGCCAGCAGTCGATACGGGGTTAATGAAAAACTGTTTTTT.

The V call is TRBV7-2, the J call TRBJ2-1; no clear D gene. CDR3 length equals 17 residues. Between the trimmed V and J ends, which lost 6 bases and 0 bases, there was a span of 18 bases. Germline lookup yields CDR1 SGHTA and CDR2 FQGNSA. In DNA form, the CDR3 reads TGTGCCAGCAGACCTTTTGACTCGCCTAGCTCCTACAATGAGCAGTTCTTC. Protein sequence: CASRPFDSPSSYNEQFF.

This clonotype was seen ten or more times. V usage is TRBV5-1 and J usage is TRBJ2-1; D uncertain. Trimming stripped 4 bases from V and 9 bases from J, with 8 bases between. Germline CDR1 SGHRS, CDR2 YFSETQ. The CDR3 runs to 11 residues. CDR3 in amino acids: CASSDVGEQFF. The CDR3, as DNA: TGCGCCAGCAGCGACGTGGGTGAGCAGTTCTTC.

The chain uses TRBV12-3 or TRBV12-4 and TRBJ1-2, with D tentatively TRBD1 (5 bases). V lost 8 bases and J 3 bases, leaving 16 bases between the germline ends. CDR3 length: 14 residues. DNA of the CDR3: TGTGCCAGCCGAGCCGGGGGAGGGGACTATGGCTACACCTTC. Translation: CASRAGGGDYGYTF.

This clonotype was observed a handful of times. V is TRBV14 and J is TRBJ2-1; D call uncertain. The CDR3 has 11 residues. Deletions cut 5 bases from V and 10 bases from J, with 9 bases between. Germline loops: CDR1 SGHDN, CDR2 FVKESK. The CDR3 is CASSRSREQFF. The CDR3 DNA sequence: TGTGCCAGCAGCAGGAGTCGGGAGCAGTTCTTC.

This clonotype was counted at least ten times. The gene calls are TRBV12-3 or TRBV12-4 and TRBJ2-2; no clear D gene. This CDR3 is built from 13 residues. The V gene lost 7 bases and the J gene lost 1 base, with 7 bases spanning the gap. The CDR3 DNA sequence: TGTGCCAGCATGGGAAGGAACACCGGGGAGCTGTTTTTT. It is translated as CASMGRNTGELFF.

A word on this clonotype: A clone one base away is much larger, so this may be a read error. The V gene is TRBV12-3 or TRBV12-4, the J gene TRBJ2-1, with TRBD2 identical over 10 bases. This CDR3 is 14 amino acids long. V was pared by 7 bases and J by 8 bases, with 8 bases of the junction left unmatched. In nucleotides, the CDR3 is TGTGCCAGCATCCTTAGCGGGGGGAGCGATGAGCAGTTCTTC. Translating it yields CASILSGGSDEQFF.

The chain joins TRBV20-1 to TRBJ2-2, with D possibly matching TRBD2 (5 bases). The germline V gene encodes CDR1 DFQATT and CDR2 SNEGSKA (reference sequence). The CDR3 runs 14 residues. Trimming shortened V by 6 bases and J by 1 base, and 12 bases separated the two germline ends. The CDR3 region is CSAAGLENTGELFF. The CDR3 DNA reads as TGCAGTGCAGCCGGACTCGAGAACACCGGGGAGCTGTTTTTT.

The table lists this clonotype with many counts. The chain uses TRBV29-1 and TRBJ2-5, with 7 nucleotides matching TRBD1. The V and J ends lost 7 bases and 4 bases, in that order; junction bases with no gene match: 6. CDR1 is SQVTM and CDR2 is ANQGSEA in the germline V gene. The CDR3 consists of 12 residues. DNA of the CDR3: TGCAGCGCGACAGGGATTATAGAGACCCAGTACTTC. This gives the protein CSATGIIETQYF.

Only a few counts were recorded for this clonotype. V gene TRBV6-5 combines with J gene TRBJ2-7; 12 nucleotides agree with TRBD2. Germline lookup yields CDR1 MNHEY and CDR2 SVGAGI. V was clipped by 0 bases and J by 2 bases; unmatched bases: 11. This CDR3 region has 19 residues. CDR3 in DNA: TGTGCCAGCAGTTACTCGAGACCAGTGACTAGCGGGAGACCCTACGAGCAGTACTTC. Encoded protein: CASSYSRPVTSGRPYEQYF.

This clonotype was recorded a few times. The chain links TRBV5-6 to TRBJ2-4, with 9 bases identical to TRBD1. The junction had 1 base not matched to a gene; V was cut back by 5 bases and J by 1 base. Germline assignment: CDR1 SGHDT and CDR2 YYEEEE. This CDR3 contains 14 residues. The CDR3 region has the DNA TGTGCCAGCAGGGACAGGGGTGCCAAAAACATTCAGTACTTC. Translating it yields CASRDRGAKNIQYF.

V usage is TRBV6-2 or TRBV6-3 and J usage is TRBJ2-7, with TRBD2 matching over 11 bases. This CDR3 is 17 amino acids long. Germline V gene lookup returns CDR1 MNHEY and CDR2 SVGEGT. J gave up 2 bases and V 0 bases, and 6 bases lay outside the gene matches. The CDR3 protein is CASSYSTTSGNTYEQYF. DNA for the CDR3: TGTGCCAGCAGTTACTCAACGACTAGCGGGAACACCTACGAGCAGTACTTC.

The chain is built from TRBV4-1 and TRBJ1-1; D unclear. Germline V gene sequence: CDR1 MGHRA, CDR2 YSYEKL. The CDR3 length is 14 residues. V was clipped by 4 bases and J by 5 bases, with 14 bases between them. CDR3 protein: CASSRRGELTEAFF. The CDR3 region has the DNA TGCGCCAGCAGCCGCCGCGGGGAGCTAACTGAAGCTTTCTTT.

This clonotype occurred many times. The chain carries TRBV20-1 and TRBJ2-5; TRBD1 aligns across 7 bases. CDR3 length: 13 amino acids. Trimming cost V 6 bases and J 2 bases; bases outside gene matches: 6. Germline loops: CDR1 DFQATT, CDR2 SNEGSKA (reference sequence). The CDR3 sequence is CSAQDRPQETQYF. The CDR3 bases are TGCAGTGCCCAGGACAGGCCTCAAGAGACCCAGTACTTC.

This clonotype came up a few times. This chain joins TRBV6-2 or TRBV6-3 and TRBJ2-5, with 8 nucleotides matching TRBD2. J gave up 5 bases and V 5 bases, and 13 bases lay outside the gene matches. Germline V lookup: CDR1 MNHEY, CDR2 SVGEGT. CDR3 size: 16 residues. The CDR3 DNA reads as TGTGCCAGCAGTCCCCCCGGGTTAGCGGGGAGCGAGACCCAGTACTTC. It is translated as CASSPPGLAGSETQYF.

At least ten counts were recorded for this clonotype. The chain carries TRBV12-3 or TRBV12-4 and TRBJ2-2; 13 positions match TRBD2. The CDR3 extends over 16 amino acids. After removal of 5 bases from V and 8 bases from J, the junction contained 8 bases not matched to a gene. CDR3 DNA sequence: TGTGCCAGCAGTCCTCGGACTAGCGGGAGTGGTGGGGAGCTGTTTTTT. It specifies CASSPRTSGSGGELFF.

The chain uses TRBV20-1 and TRBJ2-4; D possibly corresponds to TRBD2 (6 bases). V shed 0 bases and J shed 10 bases, with 22 bases lying between them. The CDR3 totals 16 residues. The V gene's germline CDR1 is DFQATT and CDR2 SNEGSKA (reference sequence). CDR3 residues: CSARDSRGGERGIQYF. Here the CDR3 DNA reads TGCAGTGCTAGAGACTCCCGTGGAGGGGAGAGAGGAATTCAGTACTTC.

V and J are TRBV27 and TRBJ2-3, with 9 bases that match TRBD2. In germline, CDR1 is MNHEY, CDR2 SMNVEV (reference sequence). The V and J ends lost 3 bases and 3 bases, in that order; junction bases with no gene match: 4. The CDR3 is 15 amino acids. The CDR3 is CASSFSGSSTDTQYF. DNA for the CDR3: TGTGCCAGCAGTTTTAGCGGGAGTTCTACAGATACGCAGTATTTT.

This rearrangement joins TRBV12-3 or TRBV12-4 to TRBJ1-1, with 7 bases fitting TRBD1. The CDR3 consists of 15 residues. V lost 5 bases, J lost 5 bases, and 11 bases stayed unmatched. The CDR3 protein is CASSPLTGMPTEAFF. CDR3 in DNA: TGTGCCAGCAGTCCTTTGACAGGGATGCCGACTGAAGCTTTCTTT.

There are many counts of this clonotype. This chain uses TRBV9 with TRBJ2-3; D gene uncertain. V was pared by 0 bases and J by 5 bases, with 4 bases between. Germline-derived CDR1 and CDR2 are SGDLS and YYNGEE. The CDR3 spans 12 residues. The CDR3 sequence: CASSVAQDTQYF. The CDR3 DNA sequence: TGTGCCAGCAGCGTAGCCCAAGATACGCAGTATTTT.

This clonotype was observed a few times. The rearrangement uses TRBV4-3 and TRBJ2-2, with D perhaps matching TRBD1 (5 bases). The CDR3 spans 18 residues. The V end lost 0 bases, the J end lost 5 bases, and 19 bases lay between the germline ends. Germline CDR1 LGHNA, CDR2 YSLEER. CDR3 protein: CASSQDPLAGYRTGELFF. In DNA, the CDR3 is TGCGCCAGCAGCCAAGATCCTCTCGCAGGGTATAGAACCGGGGAGCTGTTTTTT.